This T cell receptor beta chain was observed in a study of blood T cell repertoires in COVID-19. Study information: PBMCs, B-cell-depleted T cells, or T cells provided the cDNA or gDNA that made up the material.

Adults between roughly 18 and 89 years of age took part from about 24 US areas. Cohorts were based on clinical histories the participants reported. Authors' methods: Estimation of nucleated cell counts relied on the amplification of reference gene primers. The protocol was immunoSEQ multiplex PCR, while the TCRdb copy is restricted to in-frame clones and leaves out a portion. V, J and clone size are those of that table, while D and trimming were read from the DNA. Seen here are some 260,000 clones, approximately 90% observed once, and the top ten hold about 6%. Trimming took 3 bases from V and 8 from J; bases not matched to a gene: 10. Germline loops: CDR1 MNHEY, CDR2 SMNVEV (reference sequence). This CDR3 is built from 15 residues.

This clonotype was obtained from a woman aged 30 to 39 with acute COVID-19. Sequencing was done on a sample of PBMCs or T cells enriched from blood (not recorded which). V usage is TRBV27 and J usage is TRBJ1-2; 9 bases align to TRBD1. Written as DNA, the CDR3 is TGTGCCAGCAGTTTTGGGGACAGGGAATTCCAAGGCTACACCTTC. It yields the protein CASSFGDREFQGYTF.